The clone carrying this TCR beta chain was found once. Losses at the gene ends were 6 bases for V and 5 bases for J; bases not matched to a gene: 5. There are 14 residues in the CDR3. The germline V gene encodes CDR1 MDHEN and CDR2 SYDVKM. The data derive from a study of T cell changes during pregnancy in multiple sclerosis. TCRdb's copy holds only in-frame clones and misses some; the assay was immunoSEQ multiplex PCR. The table shows 40,000 to 50,000 clones, with 94% occurring only once. The receptor comes from a female donor with multiple sclerosis, enrolled in a pregnancy study. This specimen was CD4+ T cells from peripheral blood mononuclear cells, taken in the third trimester of pregnancy. V and J are TRBV28 and TRBJ1-5; 9 bases fit TRBD1. The CDR3, as DNA: TGTGCCAGCAGAGGACAGGGGCGATATCAGCCCCAGCATTTT. The encoded protein is CASRGQGRYQPQHF.